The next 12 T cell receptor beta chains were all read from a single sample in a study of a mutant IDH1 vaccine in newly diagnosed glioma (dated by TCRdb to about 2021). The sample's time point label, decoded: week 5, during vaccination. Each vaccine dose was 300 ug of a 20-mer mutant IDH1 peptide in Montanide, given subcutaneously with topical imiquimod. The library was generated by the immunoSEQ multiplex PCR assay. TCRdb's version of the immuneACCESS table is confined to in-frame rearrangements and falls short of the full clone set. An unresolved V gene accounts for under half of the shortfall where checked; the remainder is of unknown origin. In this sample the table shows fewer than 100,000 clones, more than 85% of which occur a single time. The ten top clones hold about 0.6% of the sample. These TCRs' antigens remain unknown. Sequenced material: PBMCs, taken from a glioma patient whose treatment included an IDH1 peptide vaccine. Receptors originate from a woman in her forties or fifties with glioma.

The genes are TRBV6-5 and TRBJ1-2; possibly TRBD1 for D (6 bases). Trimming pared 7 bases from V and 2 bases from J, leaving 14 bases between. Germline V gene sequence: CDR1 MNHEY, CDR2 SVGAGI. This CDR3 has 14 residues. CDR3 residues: CASNTLTGNYGYTF. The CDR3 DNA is TGTGCCAGCAACACACTAACAGGGAACTATGGCTACACCTTC.

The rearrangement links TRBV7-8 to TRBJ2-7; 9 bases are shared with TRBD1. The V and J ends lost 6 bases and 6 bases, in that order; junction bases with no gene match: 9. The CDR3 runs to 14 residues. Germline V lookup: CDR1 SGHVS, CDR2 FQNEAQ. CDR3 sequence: CASRSIGQGFEQYF. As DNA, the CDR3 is TGTGCCAGCAGGTCGATCGGACAGGGGTTCGAGCAGTACTTC.

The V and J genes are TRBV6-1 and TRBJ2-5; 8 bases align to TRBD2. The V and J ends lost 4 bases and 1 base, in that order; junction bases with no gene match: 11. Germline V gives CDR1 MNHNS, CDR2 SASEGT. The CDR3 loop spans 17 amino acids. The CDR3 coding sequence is TGTGCCAGCAGTGTAGGAGCGGGAGCCAACCTCCAAGAGACCCAGTACTTC. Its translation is CASSVGAGANLQETQYF.

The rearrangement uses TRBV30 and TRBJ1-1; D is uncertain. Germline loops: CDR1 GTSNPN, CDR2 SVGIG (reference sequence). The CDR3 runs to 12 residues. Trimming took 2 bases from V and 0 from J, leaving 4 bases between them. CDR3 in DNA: TGTGCCTGGAGTCGGATGAACACTGAAGCTTTCTTT. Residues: CAWSRMNTEAFF.

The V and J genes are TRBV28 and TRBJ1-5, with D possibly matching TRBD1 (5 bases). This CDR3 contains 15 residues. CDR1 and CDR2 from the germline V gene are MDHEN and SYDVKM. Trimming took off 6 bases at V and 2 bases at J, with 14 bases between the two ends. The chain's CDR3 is CASRPPGLGNQPQHF. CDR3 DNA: TGTGCCAGCAGGCCCCCAGGGTTAGGCAATCAGCCCCAGCATTTT.

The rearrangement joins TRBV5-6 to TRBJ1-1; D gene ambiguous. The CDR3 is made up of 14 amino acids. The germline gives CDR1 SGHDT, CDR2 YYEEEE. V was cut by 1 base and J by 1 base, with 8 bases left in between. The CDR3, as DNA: TGTGCCAGCAGCTTGTTCGGTGAGAACACTGAAGCTTTCTTT. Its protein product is CASSLFGENTEAFF.

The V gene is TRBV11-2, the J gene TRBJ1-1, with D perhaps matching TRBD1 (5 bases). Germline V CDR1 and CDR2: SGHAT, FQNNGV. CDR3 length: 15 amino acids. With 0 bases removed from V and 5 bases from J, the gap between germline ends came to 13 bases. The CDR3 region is CASSLDFQGRTEAFF. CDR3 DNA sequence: TGTGCCAGCAGCTTAGATTTCCAGGGCCGGACTGAAGCTTTCTTT.

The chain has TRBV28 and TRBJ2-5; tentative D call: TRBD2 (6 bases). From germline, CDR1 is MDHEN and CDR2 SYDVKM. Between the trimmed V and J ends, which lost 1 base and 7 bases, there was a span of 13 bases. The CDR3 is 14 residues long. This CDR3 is CASSLSALRGTQYF. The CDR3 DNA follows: TGTGCCAGCAGTTTATCGGCACTGCGGGGGACCCAGTACTTC.

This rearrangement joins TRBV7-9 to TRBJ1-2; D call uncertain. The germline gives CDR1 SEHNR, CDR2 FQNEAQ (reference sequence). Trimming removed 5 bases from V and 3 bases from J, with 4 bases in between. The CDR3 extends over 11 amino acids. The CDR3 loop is CASSQYYGYTF. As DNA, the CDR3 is TGTGCCAGCAGCCAGTACTATGGCTACACCTTC.

DNA of the CDR3: TGTGCCAGCAGCCAAGCCCTCGGGACCTATGGCTACACCTTC. It is translated as CASSQALGTYGYTF. The chain recombines TRBV4-2 with TRBJ1-2; TRBD1 might be the D (5 bases). CDR3 size: 14 residues. Germline V gene sequence: CDR1 LGHNA, CDR2 YNFKEQ. V was shortened by 1 base and J by 4 bases, with 10 bases between the two germline ends.

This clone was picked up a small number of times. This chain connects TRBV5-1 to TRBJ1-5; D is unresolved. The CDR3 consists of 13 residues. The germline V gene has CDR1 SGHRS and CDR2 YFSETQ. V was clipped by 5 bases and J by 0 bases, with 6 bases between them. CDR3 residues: CASRADSNQPQHF. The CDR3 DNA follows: TGCGCCAGCAGGGCGGATAGCAATCAGCCCCAGCATTTT.

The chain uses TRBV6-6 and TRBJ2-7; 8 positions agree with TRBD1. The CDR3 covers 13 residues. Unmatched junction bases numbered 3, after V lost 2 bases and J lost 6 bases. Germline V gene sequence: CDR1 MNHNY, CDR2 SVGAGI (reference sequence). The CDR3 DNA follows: TGTGCCAGCAGTTACCGGCAGGGGGCCGAGCAGTACTTC. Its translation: CASSYRQGAEQYF.